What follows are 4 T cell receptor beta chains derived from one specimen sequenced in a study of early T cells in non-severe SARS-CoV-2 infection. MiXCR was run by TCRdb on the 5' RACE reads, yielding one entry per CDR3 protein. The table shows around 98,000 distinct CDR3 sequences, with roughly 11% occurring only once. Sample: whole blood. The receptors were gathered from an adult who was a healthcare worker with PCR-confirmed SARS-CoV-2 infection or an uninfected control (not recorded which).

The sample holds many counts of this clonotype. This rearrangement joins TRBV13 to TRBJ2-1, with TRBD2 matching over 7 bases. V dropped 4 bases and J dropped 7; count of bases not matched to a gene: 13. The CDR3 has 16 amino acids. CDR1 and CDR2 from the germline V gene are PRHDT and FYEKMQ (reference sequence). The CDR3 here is CASSSPGTGGWNEQFF. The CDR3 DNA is TGTGCCAGCAGCTCCCCCGGGACGGGGGGATGGAATGAGCAGTTCTTC.

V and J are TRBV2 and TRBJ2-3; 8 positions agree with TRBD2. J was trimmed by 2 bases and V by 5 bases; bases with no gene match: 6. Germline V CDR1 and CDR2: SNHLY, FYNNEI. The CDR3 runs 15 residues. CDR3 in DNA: TGTGCCAGCAGTCCTCGGACTAGCTTCACAGATACGCAGTATTTT. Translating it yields CASSPRTSFTDTQYF.

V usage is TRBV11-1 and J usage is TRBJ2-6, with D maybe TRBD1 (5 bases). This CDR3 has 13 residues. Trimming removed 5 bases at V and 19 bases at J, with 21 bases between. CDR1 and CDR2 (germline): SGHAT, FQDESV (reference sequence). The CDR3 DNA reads TGTGCCAGCAGCCCACAAACCCTTCCAGGGTTAACTTTC. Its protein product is CASSPQTLPGLTF.

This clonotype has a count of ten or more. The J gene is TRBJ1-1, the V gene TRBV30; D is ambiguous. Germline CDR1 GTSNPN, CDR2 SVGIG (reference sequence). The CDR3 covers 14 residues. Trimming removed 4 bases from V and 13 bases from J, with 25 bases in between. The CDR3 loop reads CAWKVRAMTLKLFF. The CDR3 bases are TGTGCCTGGAAAGTCCGGGCTATGACACTGAAGCTTTTCTTT.